This T cell receptor beta chain was sequenced for a study of OX40 agonist ivuxolimab in advanced cancers. Some background on the complete study: Ivuxolimab was a fully human IgG2 agonistic monoclonal antibody targeting the costimulatory receptor OX40 (CD134). Partial responses were achieved by three dose-escalation patients, of whom one had hepatocellular carcinoma and two had cutaneous melanoma. Prior anti-PD-1, anti-PD-L1 or anti-CTLA-4 therapy was permitted, and checkpoint inhibitors had been received by 30% to 40% of dose-escalation patients. A male proportion of roughly 80% and a mean age of approximately 62 years, ranging from roughly 23 to 80, were recorded for the dose-escalation cohort. Peripheral TCRbeta sequencing aimed to test whether ivuxolimab altered TCR sequence diversity and caused clonal T-cell expansion. The monotherapy dose-escalation portion (N of about 52 patients) of the phase I ivuxolimab trial is reported in the paper. Of the 50 to 55 dose-escalation patients, hepatocellular carcinoma was present in approximately 20, melanoma in approximately 15, renal cell carcinoma in 9 and head and neck cancer in 9. Intravenous ivuxolimab was administered to patients every 2 weeks at six dose levels: 0.01, 0.1, 0.3, 1.5, 3 and 10 mg/kg.

Findings and caveats that apply to the study as a whole: Clonal expansion of both CD4+ and CD8+ blood T cells was observed from baseline to week 6 at doses 0.1 to 3.0 mg/kg. The antigen specificity of the peripheral T cells that underwent clonal expansion was not determined. After ivuxolimab, more expanded clones were found on average in CD8+ T cells than in CD4+ T cells. In the 0.1-3.0 mg/kg groups, partial responders were among the patients with the lowest normalized peripheral clonal expansion, particularly in CD8+ T cells. Low levels of normalized T-cell clonal expansion were also seen in some patients who did not respond.

There are a few counts of this clone. The clone's antigen remains unknown. Base qualities are not recorded, but no much larger clone differs from it by a single base. The CDR3 spans 12 residues, from the cysteine through the phenylalanine. Only the CDR3 portion is preserved as DNA: 36 bases, with reading frame beginning at the first base. The junction shows trimming of 3 bases on V and 6 bases on J, plus 8 bases between the germline ends. Reading the germline V gene (reference sequence) gives CDR1 LNHDA and CDR2 SQIVND. The trial excluded patients who had a history of autoimmune disease or were on systemic immunosuppression. Peripheral blood for TCR sequencing was collected from all dose cohorts at baseline, on cycle 4 day 1, and on cycle 7 day 1. Samples came from an open-label, multicenter, first-in-human phase I dose-escalation trial of ivuxolimab. The trial enrolled adults with locally advanced or metastatic head and neck squamous cell, hepatocellular, melanoma or renal cell carcinoma. Before TCR sequencing, CD4+ T cells and CD8+ T cells from peripheral blood were sorted into separate populations.

Genomic DNA was extracted from sorted cells for sequencing of the TCRbeta CDR3 region. The immunoSEQ Assay was used to sequence the TCRbeta CDR3 regions. In its TCRdb copy, this immuneACCESS table keeps in-frame sequences only and misses some clones. Where compared with another copy, unresolved V genes explain less than half of these, and the others have no known cause. The sample table lists more than 60,000 clones, roughly 77% of them with a count of one. The top ten clones comprise roughly 4.7% of the sample. Recombination linked TRBV19 to TRBJ1-1, with a weak D call of TRBD1 (6 bases match). This clonotype originated in an adult with an advanced solid tumor such as melanoma, head and neck, liver or kidney cancer. The specimen was CD4+ or CD8+ T cells sorted from blood, collected in a trial of the OX40 agonist ivuxolimab. The DNA sequence reads TGTGCCAGTAGTATTAGGACAGCTGAAGCTTTCTTT. Its translation is CASSIRTAEAFF.